The rows below give T cell receptor beta chains drawn from one sample of a study of shared clonotypes between healthy human individuals. Method: immunoSEQ multiplex PCR; TCRdb's copy keeps in-frame clones and lacks some. There are roughly 500,000 clones in the sample; approximately 95% occur only once, and 0.055% to 0.075% lies in the top ten. The material sequenced was naive CD4+ T cells sorted from blood. These receptors came from a woman under 40 in good health. CDR3s include the opening cysteine and the closing phenylalanine or tryptophan. Fields, in order: CDR3 length, J gene, clone size, D gene, V gene, CDR3 protein, CDR3 DNA. D genes are given only for firm matches. The listing skips clone size in some rows; elsewhere it reads once, few, many or a size class.

CDR3 length: 14; J gene: TRBJ1-6; clone size: -; D gene: -; V gene: TRBV25-1; CDR3 protein: CASSDPLGNSPLHF; CDR3 DNA: TGTGCCAGCAGTGACCCCCTAGGAAATTCACCCCTCCACTTT
CDR3 length: 14; J gene: TRBJ2-7; clone size: -; D gene: -; V gene: TRBV10-1; CDR3 protein: CASSEGGRGYEQYF; CDR3 DNA: TGCGCCAGCAGTGAGGGGGGGCGAGGGTACGAGCAGTACTTC
CDR3 length: 12; J gene: TRBJ2-7; clone size: -; D gene: -; V gene: TRBV6-1; CDR3 protein: CASSVSANEQYF; CDR3 DNA: TGTGCCAGCAGTGTGTCCGCGAACGAGCAGTACTTC
CDR3 length: 17; J gene: TRBJ2-1; clone size: once; D gene: TRBD2; V gene: TRBV19; CDR3 protein: CASSRLAGQAPYNEQFF; CDR3 DNA: TGTGCCAGTAGTCGATTAGCGGGCCAGGCTCCGTACAATGAGCAGTTCTTC
CDR3 length: 14; J gene: TRBJ2-3; clone size: -; D gene: TRBD2; V gene: TRBV7-3; CDR3 protein: CASSPSGREGLQYF; CDR3 DNA: TGTGCCAGCAGCCCTAGCGGGAGGGAGGGGCTGCAGTATTTT
CDR3 length: 15; J gene: TRBJ2-7; clone size: -; D gene: -; V gene: TRBV5-6; CDR3 protein: CASSFLAALSYEQYF; CDR3 DNA: TGTGCCAGCAGCTTCTTAGCGGCACTCTCCTACGAGCAGTACTTC
CDR3 length: 14; J gene: TRBJ2-1; clone size: -; D gene: TRBD1; V gene: TRBV29-1; CDR3 protein: CSGQGQGASIEQFF; CDR3 DNA: TGCAGCGGCCAGGGACAGGGGGCGTCCATTGAGCAGTTCTTC
CDR3 length: 16; J gene: TRBJ2-6; clone size: -; D gene: -; V gene: TRBV5-6; CDR3 protein: CASSPMGHSGANVLTF; CDR3 DNA: TGTGCCAGCAGCCCCATGGGGCACTCTGGGGCCAACGTCCTGACTTTC
CDR3 length: 14; J gene: TRBJ2-7; clone size: -; D gene: TRBD2; V gene: TRBV5-1; CDR3 protein: CASNRGGEGDEQYF; CDR3 DNA: TGCGCCAGCAATAGGGGAGGGGAGGGCGACGAGCAGTACTTC
CDR3 length: 18; J gene: TRBJ2-5; clone size: -; D gene: TRBD1; V gene: TRBV15; CDR3 protein: CATSRDWPNRGQRETQYF; CDR3 DNA: TGTGCCACCAGCAGAGATTGGCCGAACAGGGGTCAACGGGAGACCCAGTACTTC
CDR3 length: 17; J gene: TRBJ2-7; clone size: once; D gene: -; V gene: TRBV21-1; CDR3 protein: CASSKGRWGRRAYEQYF; CDR3 DNA: TGTGCCAGCAGCAAAGGGCGTTGGGGACGGCGAGCCTACGAGCAGTACTTC
CDR3 length: 14; J gene: TRBJ2-5; clone size: -; D gene: TRBD2; V gene: TRBV27; CDR3 protein: CASRSVGGQETQYF; CDR3 DNA: TGTGCCAGCCGGAGTGTGGGGGGGCAAGAGACCCAGTACTTC
CDR3 length: 16; J gene: TRBJ2-1; clone size: -; D gene: -; V gene: TRBV12-2; CDR3 protein: CASRPSTLAVYNEQFF; CDR3 DNA: TGTGCAAGTCGCCCCAGCACACTAGCGGTCTACAATGAGCAGTTCTTC
CDR3 length: 14; J gene: TRBJ2-7; clone size: -; D gene: TRBD1; V gene: TRBV2; CDR3 protein: CASSGWTGDYEQYF; CDR3 DNA: TGTGCCAGCAGTGGGTGGACAGGGGACTACGAGCAGTACTTC
CDR3 length: 13; J gene: TRBJ1-2; clone size: -; D gene: -; V gene: TRBV6-1; CDR3 protein: CASSENRVDGYTF; CDR3 DNA: TGTGCCAGCAGTGAGAACAGGGTGGATGGCTACACCTTC
CDR3 length: 13; J gene: TRBJ2-5; clone size: -; D gene: -; V gene: TRBV7-7; CDR3 protein: CASSLGSPETQYF; CDR3 DNA: TGTGCCAGCAGCTTGGGCTCACCAGAGACCCAGTACTTC
CDR3 length: 15; J gene: TRBJ1-1; clone size: -; D gene: -; V gene: TRBV5-6; CDR3 protein: CASSALRQANTEAFF; CDR3 DNA: TGTGCCAGCAGCGCGTTGAGGCAGGCCAACACTGAAGCTTTCTTT
CDR3 length: 16; J gene: TRBJ1-5; clone size: -; D gene: -; V gene: TRBV6-1; CDR3 protein: CASSDPSSTTNQPQHF; CDR3 DNA: TGTGCCAGCAGTGACCCATCAAGCACCACTAATCAGCCCCAGCATTTT
CDR3 length: 11; J gene: TRBJ2-7; clone size: -; D gene: TRBD1; V gene: TRBV20-1; CDR3 protein: CSRTGAYEQYF; CDR3 DNA: TGCAGTAGGACAGGGGCGTACGAGCAGTACTTC
CDR3 length: 13; J gene: TRBJ2-4; clone size: -; D gene: TRBD1; V gene: TRBV4-2; CDR3 protein: CASSPGTENIQYF; CDR3 DNA: TGTGCCAGCAGCCCCGGGACAGAAAACATTCAGTACTTC
CDR3 length: 16; J gene: TRBJ1-5; clone size: -; D gene: -; V gene: TRBV7-9; CDR3 protein: CASSLAVGEDNQPQHF; CDR3 DNA: TGTGCCAGCAGCTTAGCGGTGGGGGAAGACAATCAGCCCCAGCATTTT
CDR3 length: 15; J gene: TRBJ2-5; clone size: once; D gene: TRBD2; V gene: TRBV11-3; CDR3 protein: CASSLGLAGEETQYF; CDR3 DNA: TGTGCCAGCAGCTTGGGACTAGCGGGAGAGGAGACCCAGTACTTC
CDR3 length: 13; J gene: TRBJ1-1; clone size: -; D gene: -; V gene: TRBV11-2; CDR3 protein: CASSLTGATEAFF; CDR3 DNA: TGTGCCAGCAGCTTAACGGGGGCGACTGAAGCTTTCTTT
CDR3 length: 15; J gene: TRBJ2-3; clone size: once; D gene: TRBD2; V gene: TRBV7-9; CDR3 protein: CASSSLAGATDTQYF; CDR3 DNA: TGTGCCAGCAGCTCCTTAGCGGGAGCTACAGATACGCAGTATTTT
CDR3 length: 13; J gene: TRBJ1-2; clone size: -; D gene: TRBD1; V gene: TRBV28; CDR3 protein: CAVRGGDPYGYTF; CDR3 DNA: TGTGCCGTCAGGGGGGGGGACCCCTATGGCTACACCTTC
CDR3 length: 14; J gene: TRBJ2-7; clone size: -; D gene: -; V gene: TRBV6-6; CDR3 protein: CASSYYGGQYEQYF; CDR3 DNA: TGTGCCAGCAGTTATTACGGGGGACAGTACGAGCAGTACTTC
CDR3 length: 13; J gene: TRBJ1-2; clone size: -; D gene: -; V gene: TRBV30; CDR3 protein: CAWSHLRGNGYTF; CDR3 DNA: TGTGCCTGGAGCCACCTACGGGGTAATGGCTACACCTTC
CDR3 length: 15; J gene: TRBJ1-2; clone size: -; D gene: -; V gene: TRBV10-2; CDR3 protein: CASSESVVDIGGYTF; CDR3 DNA: TGCGCCAGCAGTGAGTCTGTTGTGGACATTGGTGGCTACACCTTC
CDR3 length: 15; J gene: TRBJ1-1; clone size: -; D gene: TRBD1; V gene: TRBV19; CDR3 protein: CASSIDSRQGTEAFF; CDR3 DNA: TGTGCCAGTAGTATAGACTCCCGACAGGGGACTGAAGCTTTCTTT
CDR3 length: 13; J gene: TRBJ2-7; clone size: -; D gene: TRBD2; V gene: TRBV2; CDR3 protein: CASLGGSPYEQYF; CDR3 DNA: TGTGCCAGTCTCGGGGGGAGTCCCTACGAGCAGTACTTC
CDR3 length: 14; J gene: TRBJ1-4; clone size: -; D gene: TRBD1; V gene: TRBV25-1; CDR3 protein: CARMTGRGDEKLFF; CDR3 DNA: TGTGCCAGGATGACCGGCAGGGGGGATGAAAAACTGTTTTTT
CDR3 length: 13; J gene: TRBJ2-2; clone size: -; D gene: -; V gene: TRBV19; CDR3 protein: CASSIGGSGELFF; CDR3 DNA: TGTGCCAGTAGTATAGGAGGTTCCGGGGAGCTGTTTTTT
CDR3 length: 10; J gene: TRBJ1-6; clone size: -; D gene: -; V gene: TRBV30; CDR3 protein: CAWSAGALHF; CDR3 DNA: TGTGCCTGGAGTGCTGGGGCCCTCCACTTT
CDR3 length: 17; J gene: TRBJ2-1; clone size: -; D gene: TRBD2; V gene: TRBV29-1; CDR3 protein: CSVEAHPGMGGNNEQFF; CDR3 DNA: TGCAGCGTTGAAGCCCATCCGGGTATGGGGGGGAACAATGAGCAGTTCTTC
CDR3 length: 14; J gene: TRBJ2-7; clone size: -; D gene: -; V gene: TRBV15; CDR3 protein: CATSREWDRYEQYF; CDR3 DNA: TGTGCCACCAGCAGAGAGTGGGACCGCTACGAGCAGTACTTC
CDR3 length: 15; J gene: TRBJ1-5; clone size: once; D gene: TRBD1; V gene: TRBV18; CDR3 protein: CASSQGQGPNQPQHF; CDR3 DNA: TGTGCCAGCTCGCAGGGACAGGGACCCAATCAGCCCCAGCATTTT
CDR3 length: 16; J gene: TRBJ2-3; clone size: -; D gene: TRBD2; V gene: TRBV5-4; CDR3 protein: CASSEPGLAGKATQYF; CDR3 DNA: TGTGCCAGCAGCGAACCGGGACTAGCGGGGAAGGCGACGCAGTATTTT
CDR3 length: 15; J gene: TRBJ2-7; clone size: -; D gene: -; V gene: TRBV5-4; CDR3 protein: CASSLPGVSSYEQYF; CDR3 DNA: TGTGCCAGCAGCTTGCCAGGGGTTAGCTCCTACGAGCAGTACTTC
CDR3 length: 14; J gene: TRBJ1-1; clone size: -; D gene: -; V gene: TRBV19; CDR3 protein: CASSIKRGASEAFF; CDR3 DNA: TGTGCCAGTAGTATTAAACGGGGGGCCTCTGAAGCTTTCTTT
CDR3 length: 13; J gene: TRBJ1-5; clone size: -; D gene: -; V gene: TRBV19; CDR3 protein: CASSLTDNQPQHF; CDR3 DNA: TGTGCCAGTAGTCTGACAGATAATCAGCCCCAGCATTTT
CDR3 length: 19; J gene: TRBJ2-7; clone size: -; D gene: -; V gene: TRBV21-1; CDR3 protein: CASSKALAVLTGPFYEQYF; CDR3 DNA: TGTGCCAGCAGCAAAGCGCTAGCGGTGTTAACAGGGCCCTTCTACGAGCAGTACTTC
CDR3 length: 14; J gene: TRBJ2-7; clone size: -; D gene: -; V gene: TRBV5-4; CDR3 protein: CASSFSGPDYEQYF; CDR3 DNA: TGTGCCAGCAGCTTTTCGGGACCTGACTACGAGCAGTACTTC
CDR3 length: 17; J gene: TRBJ2-7; clone size: -; D gene: TRBD1; V gene: TRBV30; CDR3 protein: CAWRANKPPGQGPEQYF; CDR3 DNA: TGTGCCTGGAGAGCCAACAAGCCCCCGGGACAGGGACCCGAGCAGTACTTC
CDR3 length: 13; J gene: TRBJ2-1; clone size: -; D gene: -; V gene: TRBV5-4; CDR3 protein: CASSHRDHQGQFF; CDR3 DNA: TGTGCCAGCAGTCACCGGGACCATCAAGGGCAGTTCTTC
CDR3 length: 14; J gene: TRBJ2-2; clone size: -; D gene: -; V gene: TRBV6-6; CDR3 protein: CASTEGEWTGELFF; CDR3 DNA: TGTGCCAGCACGGAGGGGGAGTGGACCGGGGAGCTGTTTTTT
CDR3 length: 15; J gene: TRBJ2-3; clone size: -; D gene: -; V gene: TRBV2; CDR3 protein: CASSESSRGSDTQYF; CDR3 DNA: TGTGCCAGCAGTGAATCTTCGAGAGGGTCAGATACGCAGTATTTT
CDR3 length: 15; J gene: TRBJ2-5; clone size: -; D gene: -; V gene: TRBV18; CDR3 protein: CASSPPGKGRETQYF; CDR3 DNA: TGTGCCAGCTCACCACCGGGAAAGGGGCGAGAGACCCAGTACTTC
CDR3 length: 13; J gene: TRBJ1-1; clone size: -; D gene: -; V gene: TRBV7-8; CDR3 protein: CASSQPWDTEAFF; CDR3 DNA: TGTGCCAGCAGCCAACCATGGGACACTGAAGCTTTCTTT
CDR3 length: 17; J gene: TRBJ2-3; clone size: -; D gene: -; V gene: TRBV7-6; CDR3 protein: CASSLVGVAPSTDTQYF; CDR3 DNA: TGTGCCAGCAGCTTAGTGGGGGTCGCGCCTAGCACAGATACGCAGTATTTT
CDR3 length: 14; J gene: TRBJ1-2; clone size: -; D gene: -; V gene: TRBV7-9; CDR3 protein: CASSPGRERYGYTF; CDR3 DNA: TGTGCCAGCAGCCCAGGACGGGAACGGTATGGCTACACCTTC
CDR3 length: 19; J gene: TRBJ2-7; clone size: -; D gene: -; V gene: TRBV15; CDR3 protein: CATSTDRGQRDEPIYEQYF; CDR3 DNA: TGTGCCACCAGCACCGATCGGGGACAACGAGACGAACCAATCTACGAGCAGTACTTC
CDR3 length: 16; J gene: TRBJ1-3; clone size: -; D gene: -; V gene: TRBV6-5; CDR3 protein: CASSYTTGESGNTIYF; CDR3 DNA: TGTGCCAGCAGTTACACGACAGGTGAATCTGGAAACACCATATATTTT
CDR3 length: 14; J gene: TRBJ1-1; clone size: -; D gene: -; V gene: TRBV27; CDR3 protein: CASSPSGQSNEAFF; CDR3 DNA: TGTGCCAGCAGCCCCTCCGGACAGTCGAATGAAGCTTTCTTT
CDR3 length: 13; J gene: TRBJ2-1; clone size: -; D gene: TRBD1; V gene: TRBV29-1; CDR3 protein: CSVSDRIDNEQFF; CDR3 DNA: TGCAGCGTTTCGGACAGGATAGACAATGAGCAGTTCTTC
CDR3 length: 12; J gene: TRBJ2-7; clone size: -; D gene: TRBD1; V gene: TRBV15; CDR3 protein: CATRGQTYEQYF; CDR3 DNA: TGTGCCACCAGGGGACAGACCTACGAGCAGTACTTC
CDR3 length: 14; J gene: TRBJ2-4; clone size: -; D gene: -; V gene: TRBV28; CDR3 protein: CASSGEGAKNIQYF; CDR3 DNA: TGTGCCAGCAGCGGGGAAGGGGCCAAAAACATTCAGTACTTC
CDR3 length: 14; J gene: TRBJ2-7; clone size: -; D gene: TRBD2; V gene: TRBV5-4; CDR3 protein: CASSSTSGFSEQYF; CDR3 DNA: TGTGCCAGCAGCTCGACTAGCGGCTTTTCCGAGCAGTACTTC
CDR3 length: 16; J gene: TRBJ2-2; clone size: -; D gene: -; V gene: TRBV28; CDR3 protein: CASSTAGALNTGELFF; CDR3 DNA: TGTGCCAGCAGCACAGCCGGGGCATTGAACACCGGGGAGCTGTTTTTT
CDR3 length: 16; J gene: TRBJ1-5; clone size: -; D gene: TRBD1; V gene: TRBV5-5; CDR3 protein: CASSLGTGLSNQPQHF; CDR3 DNA: TGTGCCAGCAGCTTGGGGACAGGGTTGAGCAATCAGCCCCAGCATTTT
CDR3 length: 15; J gene: TRBJ1-2; clone size: once; D gene: -; V gene: TRBV4-2; CDR3 protein: CASSHDIRDSYGYTF; CDR3 DNA: TGTGCCAGCAGCCATGATATCCGGGACTCCTATGGCTACACCTTC